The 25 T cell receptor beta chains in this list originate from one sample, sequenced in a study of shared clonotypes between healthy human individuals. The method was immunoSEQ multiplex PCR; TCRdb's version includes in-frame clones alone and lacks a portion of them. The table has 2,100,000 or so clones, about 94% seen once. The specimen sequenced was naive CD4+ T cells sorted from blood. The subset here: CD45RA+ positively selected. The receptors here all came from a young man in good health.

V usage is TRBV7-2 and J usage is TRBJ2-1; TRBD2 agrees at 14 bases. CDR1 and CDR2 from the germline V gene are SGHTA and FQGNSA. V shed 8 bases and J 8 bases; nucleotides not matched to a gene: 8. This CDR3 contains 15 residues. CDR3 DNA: TGTGCCAGCCGCCCGACTAGCGGGAGGGCCCATGAGCAGTTCTTC. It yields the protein CASRPTSGRAHEQFF.

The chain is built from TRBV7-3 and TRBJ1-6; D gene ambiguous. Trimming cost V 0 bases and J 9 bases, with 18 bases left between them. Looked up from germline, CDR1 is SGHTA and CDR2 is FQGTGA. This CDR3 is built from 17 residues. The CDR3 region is CASSLTGGSPGISPLHF. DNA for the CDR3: TGTGCCAGCAGCTTAACTGGTGGCAGTCCGGGGATTTCACCCCTCCACTTT.

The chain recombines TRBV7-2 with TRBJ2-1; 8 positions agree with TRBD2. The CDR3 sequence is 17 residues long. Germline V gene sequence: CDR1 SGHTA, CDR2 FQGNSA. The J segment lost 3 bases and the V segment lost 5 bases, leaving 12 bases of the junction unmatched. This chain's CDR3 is CASSLPKGGRSYNEQFF. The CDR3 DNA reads TGTGCCAGCAGCCTACCCAAGGGCGGGAGGAGCTACAATGAGCAGTTCTTC.

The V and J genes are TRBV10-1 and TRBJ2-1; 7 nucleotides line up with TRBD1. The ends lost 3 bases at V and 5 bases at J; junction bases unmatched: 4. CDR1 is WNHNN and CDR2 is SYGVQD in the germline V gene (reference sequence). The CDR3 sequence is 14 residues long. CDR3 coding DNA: TGCGCCAGCAGTGACAGGGGGAGAAACAATGAGCAGTTCTTC. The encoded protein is CASSDRGRNNEQFF.

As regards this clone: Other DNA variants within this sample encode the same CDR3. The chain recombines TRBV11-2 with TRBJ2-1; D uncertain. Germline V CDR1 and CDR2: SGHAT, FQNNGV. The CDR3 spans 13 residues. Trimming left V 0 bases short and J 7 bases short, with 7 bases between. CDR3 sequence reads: CASSLDRGNEQFF. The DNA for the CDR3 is TGTGCCAGCAGCTTAGATCGAGGTAATGAGCAGTTCTTC.

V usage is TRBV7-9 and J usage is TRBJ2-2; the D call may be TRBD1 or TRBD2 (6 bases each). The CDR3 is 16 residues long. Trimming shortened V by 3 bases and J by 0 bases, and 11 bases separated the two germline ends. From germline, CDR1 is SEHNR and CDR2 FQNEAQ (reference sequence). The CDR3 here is CASSFRRGANTGELFF. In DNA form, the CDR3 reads TGTGCCAGCAGCTTTAGGAGGGGGGCGAACACCGGGGAGCTGTTTTTT.

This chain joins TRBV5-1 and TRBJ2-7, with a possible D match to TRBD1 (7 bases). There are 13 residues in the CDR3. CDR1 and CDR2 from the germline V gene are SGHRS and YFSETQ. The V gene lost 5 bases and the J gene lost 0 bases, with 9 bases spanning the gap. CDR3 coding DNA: TGCGCCAGCAGGCAGGGGGGCTCCTACGAGCAGTACTTC. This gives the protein CASRQGGSYEQYF.

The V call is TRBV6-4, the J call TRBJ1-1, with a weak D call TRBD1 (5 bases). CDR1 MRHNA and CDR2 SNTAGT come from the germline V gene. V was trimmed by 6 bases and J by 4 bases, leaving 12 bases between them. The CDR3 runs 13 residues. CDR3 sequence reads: CASRAQVGTEAFF. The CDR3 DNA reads TGTGCCAGCAGAGCACAGGTTGGCACTGAAGCTTTCTTT.

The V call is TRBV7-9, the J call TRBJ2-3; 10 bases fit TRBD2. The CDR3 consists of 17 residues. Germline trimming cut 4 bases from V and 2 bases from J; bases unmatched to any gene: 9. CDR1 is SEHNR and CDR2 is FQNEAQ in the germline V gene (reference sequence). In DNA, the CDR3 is TGTGCCAGCAGCTCTTCAGCGGGAGGGAAGAACACAGATACGCAGTATTTT. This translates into CASSSSAGGKNTDTQYF.

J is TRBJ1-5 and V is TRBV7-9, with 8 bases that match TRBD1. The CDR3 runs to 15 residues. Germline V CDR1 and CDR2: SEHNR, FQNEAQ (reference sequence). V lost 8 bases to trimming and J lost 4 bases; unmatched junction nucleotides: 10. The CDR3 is CASDRGIGINQPQHF. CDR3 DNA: TGTGCCAGCGACAGGGGAATCGGAATTAATCAGCCCCAGCATTTT.

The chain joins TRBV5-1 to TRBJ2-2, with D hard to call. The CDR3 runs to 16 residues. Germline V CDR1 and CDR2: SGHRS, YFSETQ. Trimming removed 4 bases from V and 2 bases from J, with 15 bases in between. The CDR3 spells CASSRLVQPNTGELFF. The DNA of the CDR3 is TGCGCCAGCAGCAGGCTCGTACAGCCCAACACCGGGGAGCTGTTTTTT.

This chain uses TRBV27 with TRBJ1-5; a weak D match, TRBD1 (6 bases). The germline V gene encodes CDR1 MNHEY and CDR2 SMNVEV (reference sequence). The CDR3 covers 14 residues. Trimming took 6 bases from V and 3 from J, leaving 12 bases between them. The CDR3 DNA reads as TGTGCCAGCAGGCATCCAGGGGTCAATCAGCCCCAGCATTTT. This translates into CASRHPGVNQPQHF.

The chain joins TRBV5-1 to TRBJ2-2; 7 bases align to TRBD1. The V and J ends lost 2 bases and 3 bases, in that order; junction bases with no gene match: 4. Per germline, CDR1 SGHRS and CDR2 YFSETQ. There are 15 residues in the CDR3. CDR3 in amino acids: CASSFRQGDTGELFF. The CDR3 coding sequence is TGCGCCAGCAGCTTTCGACAGGGAGACACCGGGGAGCTGTTTTTT.

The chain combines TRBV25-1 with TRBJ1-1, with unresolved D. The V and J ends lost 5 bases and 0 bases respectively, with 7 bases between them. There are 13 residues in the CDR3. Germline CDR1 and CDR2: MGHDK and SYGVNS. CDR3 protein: CASSHQVNTEAFF. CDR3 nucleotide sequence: TGTGCCAGCAGTCACCAAGTGAACACTGAAGCTTTCTTT. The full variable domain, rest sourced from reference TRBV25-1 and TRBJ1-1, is EADIYQTPRYLVIGTGKKITLECSQTMGHDKMYWYQQDPGMELHLIHYSYGVNSTEKGDLSSESTVSRIRTEHFPLTLESARPSHTSQYLCASSHQVNTEAFFGQGTRLTVV.

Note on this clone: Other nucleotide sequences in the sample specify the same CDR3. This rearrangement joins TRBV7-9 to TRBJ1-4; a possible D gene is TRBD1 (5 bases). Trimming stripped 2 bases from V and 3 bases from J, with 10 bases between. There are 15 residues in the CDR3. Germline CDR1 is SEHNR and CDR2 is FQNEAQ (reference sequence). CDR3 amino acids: CASSLSTGANEKLFF. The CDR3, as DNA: TGTGCCAGCAGCTTAAGCACAGGCGCTAATGAAAAACTGTTTTTT.

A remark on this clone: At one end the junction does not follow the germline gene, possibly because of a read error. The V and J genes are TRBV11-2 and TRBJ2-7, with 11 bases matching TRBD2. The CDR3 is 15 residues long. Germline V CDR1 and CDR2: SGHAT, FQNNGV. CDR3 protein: CASSLLAGGSHEQYF. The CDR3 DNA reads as TGTGCCAGCAGCTTACTAGCGGGGGGCTCCCACGAGCAGTACTTC.

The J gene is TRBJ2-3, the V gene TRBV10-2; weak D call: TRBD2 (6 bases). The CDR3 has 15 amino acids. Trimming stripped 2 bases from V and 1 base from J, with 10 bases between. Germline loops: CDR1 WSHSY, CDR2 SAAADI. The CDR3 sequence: CASSETSRGTDTQYF. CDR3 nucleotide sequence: TGCGCCAGCAGTGAGACTAGCAGGGGCACAGATACGCAGTATTTT.

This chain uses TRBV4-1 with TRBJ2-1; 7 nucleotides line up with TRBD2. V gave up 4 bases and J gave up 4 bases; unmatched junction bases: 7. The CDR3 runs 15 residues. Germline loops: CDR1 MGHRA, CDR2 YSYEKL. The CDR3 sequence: CASSLLGLKYNEQFF. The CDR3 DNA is TGCGCCAGCAGCCTCTTGGGACTAAAGTACAATGAGCAGTTCTTC.

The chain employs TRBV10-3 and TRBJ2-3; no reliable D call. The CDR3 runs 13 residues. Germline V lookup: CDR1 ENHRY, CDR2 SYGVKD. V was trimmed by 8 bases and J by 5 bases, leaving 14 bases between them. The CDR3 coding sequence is TGTGCCATCGTAAGCTCTGTCGAAGATACGCAGTATTTT. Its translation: CAIVSSVEDTQYF.

The CDR3 nucleotides read TGTGCCAGCAGCCCTGGGGACCGAAATCAGCCCCAGCATTTT. This gives the protein CASSPGDRNQPQHF. This sequence joins TRBV6-6 and TRBJ1-5; tentative D call: TRBD1 (5 bases). With 6 bases removed from V and 4 bases from J, the gap between germline ends came to 13 bases. The germline gives CDR1 MNHNY, CDR2 SVGAGI (reference sequence). The CDR3 loop spans 14 amino acids.

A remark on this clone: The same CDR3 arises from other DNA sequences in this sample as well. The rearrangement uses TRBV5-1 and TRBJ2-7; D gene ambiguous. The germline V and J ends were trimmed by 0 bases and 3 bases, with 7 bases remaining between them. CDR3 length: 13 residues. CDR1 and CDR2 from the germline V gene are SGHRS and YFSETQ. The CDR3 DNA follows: TGCGCCAGCAGCTTGGACAGTCTCTACGAGCAGTACTTC. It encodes CASSLDSLYEQYF.

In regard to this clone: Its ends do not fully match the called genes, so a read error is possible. The CDR3 DNA follows: TGTGCTAGCAGCCCCGGGGCGGGGTCCTACGAGCAGTACTTC. It yields the protein CASSPGAGSYEQYF. The V and J genes are TRBV7-7 and TRBJ2-7; TRBD2 is a possible D gene (6 bases). The CDR3 loop spans 14 amino acids. CDR1 and CDR2 from the germline V gene are SSHAT and FNYEAQ (reference sequence).

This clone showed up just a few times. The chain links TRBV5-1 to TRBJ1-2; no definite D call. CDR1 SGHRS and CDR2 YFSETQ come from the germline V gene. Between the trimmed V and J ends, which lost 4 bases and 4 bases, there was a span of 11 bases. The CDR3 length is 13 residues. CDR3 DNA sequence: TGCGCCAGCAGCACTGACTCGTCCTATGGCTACACCTTC. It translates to CASSTDSSYGYTF.

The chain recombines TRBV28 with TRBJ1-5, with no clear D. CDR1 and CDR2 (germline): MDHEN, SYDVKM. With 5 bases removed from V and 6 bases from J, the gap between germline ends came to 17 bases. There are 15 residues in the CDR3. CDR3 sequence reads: CASSLEPNGLQPQHF. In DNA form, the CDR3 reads TGTGCCAGCAGTCTCGAACCCAACGGACTTCAGCCCCAGCATTTT.

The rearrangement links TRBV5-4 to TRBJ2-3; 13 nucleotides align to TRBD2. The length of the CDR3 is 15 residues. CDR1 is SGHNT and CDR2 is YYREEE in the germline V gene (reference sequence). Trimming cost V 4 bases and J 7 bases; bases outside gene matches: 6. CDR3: CASSRTSGRINTQYF. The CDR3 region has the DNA TGTGCCAGCAGCCGGACTAGCGGGAGAATAAATACGCAGTATTTT.